This T cell receptor beta chain emerged from a study of OX40 agonist ivuxolimab in advanced cancers. Study-wide background: Ivuxolimab was delivered to patients intravenously every 2 weeks at doses spanning 0.01 to 10 mg/kg. People in dose escalation had one of these cancers: hepatocellular carcinoma, melanoma, renal cell or head and neck cancer. General study findings and limits: Expanded clones belonging to CD8+ T cells outnumbered, on average, those of CD4+.

The CDR3 is made up of 12 amino acids. V was pared by 6 bases and J by 6 bases, with 10 bases between. CDR1 and CDR2 from the germline V gene are MNHEY and SVGAGI. Generated by immunoSEQ multiplex PCR, the TCRdb table keeps only in-frame clones and is missing some. The top ten hold 9.5% to 15% of the sample, which has 48,000 or so clones, 94% seen once. Worth noting for this clone: The antigen remains undetermined.

This rearrangement joins TRBV6-5 to TRBJ2-3; no definite D call. This sequence originates from an adult with an advanced solid tumor such as melanoma, head and neck, liver or kidney cancer. Source: CD4+ or CD8+ T cells sorted from blood, taken in a trial of the OX40 agonist ivuxolimab. The CDR3 protein is CASSHYLDTQYF. CDR3 sequence (DNA): TGTGCCAGCAGCCACTACCTCGATACGCAGTATTTT.